The sequence of this T cell receptor (beta chain) was determined in a study of T cell responses to AZD1222 COVID-19 vaccine. CDR3 size: 14 residues. Germline loops: CDR1 LNHDA, CDR2 SQIVND (reference sequence). Deletions cut 5 bases from V and 3 bases from J, with 14 bases between. The protocol was immunoSEQ multiplex PCR, while the TCRdb copy is restricted to in-frame clones and leaves out a portion. The sample shows around 140,000 clones, 93% of them seen only once. The study's findings and limits: It should be noted that donors were predominantly white British and more often female, and clonal diversity was possibly underestimated. Increased Spike-specific TCR breadth and depth were observed after two AZD1222 doses. Dominant CD4 TCR responses targeted spike regions 160-218 and 743-854. Reportedly, nearly half of unique spike TCRs recognized epitopes outside B.1.351/B.1.1.7 mutations.

Remarks on this clone: No antigen is known for it.

The clonotype comes from an adult in good health. The specimen comprised peripheral blood, sampled on day 0 of AZD1222 vaccination. The chain uses TRBV19 and TRBJ2-7, with D perhaps TRBD2 (5 bases). CDR3 DNA: TGTGCCAGTAGTCCTGCCGCGGGTAGCTACGAGCAGTACTTC. This codes for CASSPAAGSYEQYF.